The clone carrying this TCR beta chain was counted between two and nine times. Its antigen is not known. The sample originates from a study of response to subunit inactivated influenza vaccine. Study-level results: Researchers suggested that each seasonal influenza vaccination recruits few new T cells.

TCRdb recomputed calls from the RT-PCR reads with MiXCR, one row per CDR3 protein. The table lists about 540,000 distinct CDR3 sequences, under 30% of them singletons. Deletions cut 5 bases from V and 4 bases from J, with 26 bases between. Germline V gene sequence: CDR1 PRHDT, CDR2 FYEKMQ (reference sequence). The CDR3 totals 18 residues. These same data were also listed under a study on T cells expressing NK-cell markers. That study reports: Libraries used 5'RACE template switching adding universal primer site and UMIs. Eight donors were sequenced, of whom seven were HCMV-seropositive, while the remaining one was HCMV-seronegative. Only alpha-beta TCR T cells were sorted in several experiments, using an anti-gamma-delta TCR antibody. Leadership of the CD3+CD56-NKG2C+ fraction also belonged to these clonotypes in a handful of donors.

This sample comprised CD4+ T cells sorted from PBMCs, obtained 12 days after vaccination. The chain uses TRBV13 and TRBJ1-2; possibly TRBD1 for D (6 bases). The TCR comes from a man in his fifties or sixties who received an inactivated influenza vaccine. CDR3: CASSLPPVQGSSGYGYTF. The CDR3 nucleotides read TGTGCCAGCAGCCTCCCACCCGTACAGGGTAGCAGCGGCTATGGCTACACCTTC.